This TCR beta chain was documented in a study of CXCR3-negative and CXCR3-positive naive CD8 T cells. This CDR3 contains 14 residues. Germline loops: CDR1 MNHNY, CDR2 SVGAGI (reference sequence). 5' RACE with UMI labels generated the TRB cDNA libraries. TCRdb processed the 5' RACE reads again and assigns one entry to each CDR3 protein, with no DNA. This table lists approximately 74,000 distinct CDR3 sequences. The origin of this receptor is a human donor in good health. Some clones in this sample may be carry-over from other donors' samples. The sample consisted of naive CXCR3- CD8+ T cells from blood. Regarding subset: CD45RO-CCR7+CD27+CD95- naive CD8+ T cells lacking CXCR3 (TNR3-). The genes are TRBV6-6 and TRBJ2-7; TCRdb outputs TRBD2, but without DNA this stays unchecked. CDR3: CASSYDIRAAEQYF.